The 5 T cell receptor beta chains given below trace back to one sample, sequenced in a study of blood T cell repertoires in COVID-19. Profiling relied on immunoSEQ multiplex PCR, and the TCRdb table lists in-frame clones only, not all of them. The sample has 300,000 to 350,000 clones; roughly 87% are singletons. The material sequenced was PBMCs or T cells enriched from blood (not recorded which). The receptors shown here come from a woman aged 25-40 years who had recovered from COVID-19.

The CDR3 loop reads CASKYNEGAIYNEQFF. CDR3 in DNA: TGTGCCAGCAAATATAATGAGGGGGCTATTTACAATGAGCAGTTCTTC. V and J are TRBV2 and TRBJ2-1, with 7 bases matching TRBD1. J gave up 4 bases and V 7 bases, and 13 bases lay outside the gene matches. This CDR3 comprises 16 residues. The germline CDR1 and CDR2 sequences are SNHLY and FYNNEI.

V usage is TRBV19 and J usage is TRBJ2-2; D gene unclear. CDR1 and CDR2 from the germline V gene are LNHDA and SQIVND (reference sequence). The CDR3 spans 15 residues. Trimming shortened V by 3 bases and J by 2 bases, and 10 bases separated the two germline ends. The CDR3 reads CASSIGLLNTGELFF. CDR3 in DNA: TGTGCCAGTAGTATCGGTCTGCTTAACACCGGGGAGCTGTTTTTT.

V usage is TRBV9 and J usage is TRBJ2-5; the D gene is possibly TRBD1 (6 bases). The ends were cut back, 0 bases at V and 4 bases at J, with 16 bases in the middle. CDR3 size: 16 residues. Germline V CDR1 and CDR2: SGDLS, YYNGEE. The CDR3 DNA is TGTGCCAGCAGCGTAGAGGCCATGGGGGCAGGAGAGACCCAGTACTTC. Translated: CASSVEAMGAGETQYF.

Comments on this clone: In the same sample, other DNA sequences code for this CDR3. This rearrangement joins TRBV11-3 to TRBJ2-1; 8 nucleotides line up with TRBD2. The V gene's germline CDR1 is SGHNT and CDR2 YENEEA. Trimming cost V 3 bases and J 3 bases; bases outside gene matches: 1. This CDR3 region has 14 residues. CDR3 DNA: TGTGCCAGCAGCTTGGCGGGGGGCTACAATGAGCAGTTCTTC. Its translation: CASSLAGGYNEQFF.

The rearrangement uses TRBV15 and TRBJ2-7, with TRBD2 matching 11 bases. This CDR3 contains 16 residues. V shed 1 base and J 3 bases; nucleotides not matched to a gene: 5. Germline V CDR1 and CDR2: LNHNV, YYDKDF (reference sequence). The CDR3 bases are TGTGCCACCAGCAGAGGATCGACTAGCGGGGACTACGAGCAGTACTTC. Amino acid sequence: CATSRGSTSGDYEQYF.